The 31 T cell receptor beta chains below all came from one sample that was sequenced in a study of CXCR3-negative and CXCR3-positive naive CD8 T cells. cDNA libraries for TRB were generated by 5' RACE incorporating UMI labels. TCRdb reprocessed the 5' RACE reads; each CDR3 protein has one entry and no DNA is given. Recorded for this sample: 130,000 or so distinct CDR3 sequences. The sample consisted of naive CXCR3- CD8+ T cells from blood. Subset reported: CD45RO-CCR7+CD27+CD95- naive CD8+ T cells lacking CXCR3 (TNR3-). These TCRs come from a human donor in good health. Some clones in this sample may be carry-over from other donors' samples.

The V and J genes are TRBV2 and TRBJ2-5; TCRdb selects TRBD2, and the lack of DNA leaves this call unchecked. CDR1 and CDR2 (germline): SNHLY, FYNNEI. The CDR3 runs 15 residues. This chain's CDR3 is CASRDVSGGAETQYF.

The gene calls are TRBV28 and TRBJ2-5; the TCRdb call, TRBD1, lacks DNA for checking. The germline gives CDR1 MDHEN, CDR2 SYDVKM. The CDR3 is made up of 15 amino acids. CDR3: CASRERDRKQETQYF.

The chain carries TRBV9 and TRBJ2-1; TCRdb's D gene call, TRBD1, goes unchecked for lack of DNA. The CDR3 spans 15 residues. Germline CDR1 reads SGDLS; CDR2 reads YYNGEE. The CDR3 here is CASSVDGGFGNEQFF. Drawing the rest from reference TRBV9 and TRBJ2-1, the complete variable domain is DSGVTQTPKHLITATGQRVTLRCSPRSGDLSVYWYQQSLDQGLQFLIQYYNGEERAKGNILERFSAQQFPDLHSELNLSSLELGDSALYFCASSVDGGFGNEQFFGPGTRLTVL.

The V and J genes are TRBV29-1 and TRBJ2-7; TCRdb's assignment of TRBD1 cannot be checked, as there is no DNA. Germline V gene lookup returns CDR1 SQVTM and CDR2 ANQGSEA. This CDR3 has 14 amino acids. The CDR3 is CSVPLGRGSYEQYF.

The chain couples TRBV29-1 to TRBJ1-1; TCRdb's D call, TRBD1, is unchecked because there is no DNA. The CDR3 spans 13 residues. Germline V CDR1 and CDR2: SQVTM, ANQGSEA. The CDR3: CSVAGGYGTEAFF.

This chain uses TRBV6-1 with TRBJ2-7; without DNA, the TCRdb call of TRBD1 cannot be checked. From germline, CDR1 is MNHNS and CDR2 SASEGT. The length of the CDR3 is 15 residues. The CDR3 reads CASDKGALLGNEQYF.

V and J are TRBV7-3 and TRBJ2-2; the TRBD2 assignment by TCRdb is unverifiable without DNA. Germline V lookup: CDR1 SGHTA, CDR2 FQGTGA. The CDR3 is 15 residues long. The CDR3 is CASSLRGGGTGELFF.

The V gene is TRBV9, the J gene TRBJ2-7; the D call of TRBD2 rests on TCRdb alone, since no DNA is present to check it. The CDR3 extends over 15 amino acids. Germline V gene data show CDR1 as SGDLS and CDR2 as YYNGEE. CDR3 sequence: CASSVGGIGAYEQYF.

The rearrangement uses TRBV5-1 and TRBJ2-2; no DNA is available, so the TRBD2 call from TCRdb remains unchecked. The CDR3 has 16 amino acids. The germline CDR1 and CDR2 sequences are SGHRS and YFSETQ. The CDR3 spells CARPNGGGLNTGELFF. Full variable domain (remainder filled in from reference TRBV5-1 and TRBJ2-2): KAGVTQTPRYLIKTRGQQVTLSCSPISGHRSVSWYQQTPGQGLQFLFEYFSETQRNKGNFPGRFSGRQFSNSRSEMNVSTLELGDSALYLCARPNGGGLNTGELFFGEGSRLTVL.

This sequence joins TRBV12-3 or TRBV12-4 and TRBJ2-2; TCRdb lists TRBD1, though no DNA is available to test this call. CDR3 length equals 16 residues. CDR3 in amino acids: CASILPQGYNTGELFF.

The gene calls are TRBV7-9 and TRBJ2-3; TCRdb designates TRBD1, a call that cannot be tested without DNA. Per germline, CDR1 SEHNR and CDR2 FQNEAQ (reference sequence). CDR3 length: 15 residues. This CDR3 is CASSLLGGSTDTQYF.

This rearrangement joins TRBV5-6 to TRBJ2-1. Germline-derived CDR1 and CDR2 are SGHDT and YYEEEE. The CDR3 runs 14 residues. CDR3 region: CASIASSSYNEQFF.

The V call is TRBV9, the J call TRBJ2-1; TCRdb selects TRBD2, and the lack of DNA leaves this call unchecked. The CDR3 has 14 residues. Germline V gene data show CDR1 as SGDLS and CDR2 as YYNGEE. CDR3 amino acids: CASSMGLAVNEQFF. The variable domain in full, completed from reference TRBV9 and TRBJ2-1, reads DSGVTQTPKHLITATGQRVTLRCSPRSGDLSVYWYQQSLDQGLQFLIQYYNGEERAKGNILERFSAQQFPDLHSELNLSSLELGDSALYFCASSMGLAVNEQFFGPGTRLTVL.

The gene calls are TRBV28 and TRBJ1-5; lacking DNA, the TRBD1 call made by TCRdb goes unchecked. The germline V gene encodes CDR1 MDHEN and CDR2 SYDVKM. The CDR3 spans 17 residues. The CDR3 sequence is CASSLQGTKYSNQPQHF.

This chain joins TRBV20-1 and TRBJ2-3; checking the TCRdb D call of TRBD2 is not possible without DNA. Germline V gives CDR1 DFQATT, CDR2 SNEGSKA (reference sequence). This CDR3 is 16 amino acids long. Here the CDR3 reads CSGWGSSGEDVDTQYF.

V gene TRBV12-3 or TRBV12-4 combines with J gene TRBJ2-2; lacking DNA, the TRBD1 call made by TCRdb goes unchecked. The CDR3 totals 16 residues. The CDR3 sequence is CASSFGTELTTGELFF.

V usage is TRBV7-9 and J usage is TRBJ1-1; TCRdb reports TRBD1, a call that lacks DNA to check it against. The CDR3 extends over 17 amino acids. Germline loops: CDR1 SEHNR, CDR2 FQNEAQ (reference sequence). The CDR3 is CASAGATGGWGNTEAFF.

The rearrangement uses TRBV19 and TRBJ2-1; without DNA, the TCRdb call of TRBD1 cannot be checked. The CDR3 is 15 residues long. From germline, CDR1 is LNHDA and CDR2 SQIVND (reference sequence). The CDR3: CASSMGARSNNEQFF. The entire variable domain, with the rest obtained from reference TRBV19 and TRBJ2-1, is as follows: DGGITQSPKYLFRKEGQNVTLSCEQNLNHDAMYWYRQDPGQGLRLIYYSQIVNDFQKGDIAEGYSVSREKKESFPLTVTSAQKNPTAFYLCASSMGARSNNEQFFGPGTRLTVL.

The rearrangement joins TRBV12-3 or TRBV12-4 to TRBJ2-2; lacking DNA, the TRBD2 call made by TCRdb goes unchecked. CDR3 length: 11 amino acids. CDR3 protein: CASTAPGELFF.

The chain links TRBV24-1 to TRBJ2-2; TCRdb calls TRBD2, which cannot be checked without DNA. This CDR3 spans 18 amino acids. Per germline, CDR1 KGHDR and CDR2 SFDVKD. The CDR3 is CATSDSVLAGGPVGELFF.

This rearrangement joins TRBV29-1 to TRBJ2-7; TCRdb names TRBD1, which stays unverified in the absence of DNA. Looked up from germline, CDR1 is SQVTM and CDR2 is ANQGSEA. The CDR3 extends over 12 amino acids. CDR3 protein: CSVDSQGGEQYF.

V is TRBV7-9 and J is TRBJ2-6; TCRdb's D gene call, TRBD1, goes unchecked for lack of DNA. Germline loops: CDR1 SEHNR, CDR2 FQNEAQ (reference sequence). This CDR3 has 17 amino acids. Here the CDR3 reads CASSEERGYAGANVLTF. Full variable domain (rest looked up from reference TRBV7-9 and TRBJ2-6): DTGVSQNPRHKITKRGQNVTFRCDPISEHNRLYWYRQTLGQGPEFLTYFQNEAQLEKSRLLSDRFSAERPKGSFSTLEIQRTEQGDSAMYLCASSEERGYAGANVLTFGAGSRLTVL.

CDR3 amino acids: CASSLVDQINYEQYF. The gene calls are TRBV5-5 and TRBJ2-7. This CDR3 contains 15 residues. Germline-derived CDR1 and CDR2 are SGHKS and YYEKEE (reference sequence).

The V and J genes are TRBV15 and TRBJ1-1. CDR3 length: 14 residues. The germline gives CDR1 LNHNV, CDR2 YYDKDF (reference sequence). The CDR3 loop is CATSRAQGGTEAFF.

V and J are TRBV20-1 and TRBJ2-7; the TCRdb call, TRBD1, lacks DNA for checking. Germline V gene sequence: CDR1 DFQATT, CDR2 SNEGSKA (reference sequence). The CDR3 is made up of 13 amino acids. The CDR3 reads CSARGGGFREQYF.

The rearrangement links TRBV7-2 to TRBJ2-5; TCRdb indicates TRBD2, and absent DNA this call remains unverified. The germline CDR1 and CDR2 sequences are SGHTA and FQGNSA. CDR3 size: 15 residues. This chain's CDR3 is CASSLELAGGETQYF. The full variable domain, with the rest looked up from reference TRBV7-2 and TRBJ2-5, is GAGVSQSPSNKVTEKGKDVELRCDPISGHTALYWYRQSLGQGLEFLIYFQGNSAPDKSGLPSDRFSAERTGGSVSTLTIQRTQQEDSAVYLCASSLELAGGETQYFGPGTRLLVL.

The chain joins TRBV28 to TRBJ1-1. Germline CDR1 is MDHEN and CDR2 is SYDVKM. The CDR3 length is 12 residues. CDR3 amino acids: CASSVVGTEAFF.

The genes are TRBV5-6 and TRBJ2-5; the TCRdb D gene call, TRBD1, has no DNA to confirm it. Germline loops: CDR1 SGHDT, CDR2 YYEEEE. CDR3 size: 16 residues. The CDR3 is CASTLMRGRGRETQYF. Full variable domain (missing parts from reference TRBV5-6 and TRBJ2-5): DAGVTQSPTHLIKTRGQQVTLRCSPKSGHDTVSWYQQALGQGPQFIFQYYEEEERQRGNFPDRFSGHQFPNYSSELNVNALLLGDSALYLCASTLMRGRGRETQYFGPGTRLLVL.

The chain carries TRBV29-1 and TRBJ2-1; TCRdb returns TRBD2, unconfirmable since there is no DNA. From germline, CDR1 is SQVTM and CDR2 ANQGSEA. The CDR3 runs to 13 residues. CDR3 in amino acids: CSVGYGEGYEQFF.

The rearrangement joins TRBV6-2 or TRBV6-3 to TRBJ2-7. Per germline, CDR1 MNHEY and CDR2 SVGEGT. CDR3 length equals 12 residues. CDR3 protein: CASRDVTYEQYF.

The CDR3 region is CASSDYRDYQETQYF. The chain joins TRBV2 to TRBJ2-5; TCRdb calls TRBD1, which cannot be checked without DNA. This CDR3 is built from 15 residues. Germline assignment: CDR1 SNHLY and CDR2 FYNNEI. The complete variable domain, with remaining parts taken from reference TRBV2 and TRBJ2-5, reads EPEVTQTPSHQVTQMGQEVILRCVPISNHLYFYWYRQILGQKVEFLVSFYNNEISEKSEIFDDQFSVERPDGSNFTLKIRSTKLEDSAMYFCASSDYRDYQETQYFGPGTRLLVL.